These 8 T cell receptor beta chains were all obtained from the same sample, sequenced in a study of long-term antiretroviral therapy in people with HIV. Version v3.0 of the immunoSEQ assay was performed at survey level. Profiling relied on immunoSEQ multiplex PCR, and the TCRdb table lists in-frame clones only, not all of them. The repertoire holds 20,000 to 30,000 clones, with 65% to 80% as singletons. The sample here was unsorted PBMCs, taken 1.2 years after starting antiretroviral therapy. The receptors shown here come from a woman aged 40 to 50 with HIV.

This clone was found a few times. V gene TRBV6-1 combines with J gene TRBJ2-1; TRBD2 agrees at 9 bases. CDR1 and CDR2 (germline): MNHNS, SASEGT. Trimming removed 4 bases from V and 8 bases from J; junction bases left unmatched: 9. This CDR3 comprises 15 residues. The DNA for the CDR3 is TGTGCCAGCAGTGTTGCGGGAGGGGCGGAAGATGAGCAGTTCTTC. Translated: CASSVAGGAEDEQFF.

The J gene is TRBJ1-4, the V gene TRBV9; the match to TRBD1 covers 7 bases. This CDR3 has 19 amino acids. V trimming: 0 bases; J trimming: 0 bases; junction bases outside the gene matches: 11. Looked up from germline, CDR1 is SGDLS and CDR2 is YYNGEE. The CDR3 DNA reads as TGTGCCAGCAGCGTAGACCCCGAGGACAGGCGGTCAACTAATGAAAAACTGTTTTTT. It is translated as CASSVDPEDRRSTNEKLFF.

The gene calls are TRBV6-1 and TRBJ2-7; TRBD1 matches at 9 bases. CDR1 is MNHNS, CDR2 SASEGT, per germline. The CDR3 is 14 amino acids. The trim removed 6 bases at V and 4 bases at J, leaving 7 bases unmatched. The CDR3 DNA is TGTGCCAGCAGGACCGGGACAGGGACTTACGAGCAGTACTTC. It specifies CASRTGTGTYEQYF.

V and J are TRBV6-5 and TRBJ2-2; TRBD1 aligns across 7 bases. Trimming cost V 8 bases and J 5 bases; bases outside gene matches: 5. This CDR3 is built from 13 residues. Looked up from germline, CDR1 is MNHEY and CDR2 is SVGAGI. The CDR3 DNA reads TGTGCCAGCGGCAAACAGGGGACCGGGGAGCTGTTTTTT. Its translation is CASGKQGTGELFF.

V is TRBV7-9 and J is TRBJ2-3, with 13 nucleotides matching TRBD2. Germline V gene sequence: CDR1 SEHNR, CDR2 FQNEAQ (reference sequence). CDR3 size: 17 residues. The junction had 5 bases not matched to a gene; V was cut back by 3 bases and J by 2 bases. The CDR3 reads CASSLGTSGVHTDTQYF. DNA for the CDR3: TGTGCCAGCAGCTTGGGGACTAGCGGGGTTCACACAGATACGCAGTATTTT.

This sequence joins TRBV4-1 and TRBJ2-7; D gene unclear. Germline V gene data show CDR1 as MGHRA and CDR2 as YSYEKL. With 1 base removed from V and 0 bases from J, the gap between germline ends came to 7 bases. The CDR3 contains 14 residues. The CDR3 nucleotides read TGCGCCAGCAGCCAAGTGTTAAGCTCCTACGAGCAGTACTTC. Amino acid sequence: CASSQVLSSYEQYF.

The rearrangement joins TRBV6-5 to TRBJ2-7; tentatively, D is TRBD1 (6 bases). There are 16 residues in the CDR3. The germline CDR1 and CDR2 sequences are MNHEY and SVGAGI. V shed 1 base and J shed 3 bases, with 16 bases lying between them. The CDR3 loop reads CASSYYPGVKGYEQYF. CDR3 in DNA: TGTGCCAGCAGTTACTACCCAGGGGTCAAGGGCTACGAGCAGTACTTC.

The chain is built from TRBV6-5 and TRBJ1-3; no definite D call. V lost 6 bases, J lost 7 bases, and 13 bases lay in between. CDR3 length: 13 residues. Germline V gene lookup returns CDR1 MNHEY and CDR2 SVGAGI. CDR3 sequence: CASRGDVKNTIYF. CDR3 in DNA: TGTGCCAGCAGGGGAGATGTGAAGAACACCATATATTTT.